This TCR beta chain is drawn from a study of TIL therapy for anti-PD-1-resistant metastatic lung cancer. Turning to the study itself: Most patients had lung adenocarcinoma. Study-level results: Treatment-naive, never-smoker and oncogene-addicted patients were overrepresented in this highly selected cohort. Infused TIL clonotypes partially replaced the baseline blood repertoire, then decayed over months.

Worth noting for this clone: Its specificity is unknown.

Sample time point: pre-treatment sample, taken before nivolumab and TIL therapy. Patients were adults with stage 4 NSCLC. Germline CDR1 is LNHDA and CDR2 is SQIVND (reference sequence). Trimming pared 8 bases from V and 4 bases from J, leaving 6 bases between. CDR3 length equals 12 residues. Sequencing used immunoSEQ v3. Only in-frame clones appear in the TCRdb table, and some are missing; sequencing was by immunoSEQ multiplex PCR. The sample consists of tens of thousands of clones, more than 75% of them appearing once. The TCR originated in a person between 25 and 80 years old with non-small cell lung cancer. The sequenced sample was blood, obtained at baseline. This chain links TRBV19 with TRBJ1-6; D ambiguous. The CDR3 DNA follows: TGTGCCAGTGGACTATATAATTCACCCCTCCACTTT. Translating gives CASGLYNSPLHF.